What follows describes a single T cell receptor (beta chain). Its antigen is currently unknown. This sample is part of a study of cytomegalovirus exposure and HLA in healthy donors. On the study more broadly: Around 81% of 350 to 400 genotyped donors fell in the Caucasian-associated ancestry cluster. Regarding the study as a whole: Donors belonging to an Asian-associated ancestry cluster reportedly showed fewer N-insertions in productive TCRs than the 666-donor mean, according to what a later analysis found. The authors enumerated 150 to 200 TCR beta chains as linked to cytomegalovirus. Analysis was performed later, and it showed HLA-associated TCR beta chains to be more clonally expanded than equally common others.

In the PCR, 60 Vbeta and 13 Jbeta primers were used. Sequencing was performed with immunoSEQ multiplex PCR; in TCRdb, only in-frame clones are kept and a portion is missing. Of approximately 100,000 clones in the sample, 75% are singletons; the top ten hold about 10%. Germline V gives CDR1 LGHNA, CDR2 YSLEER. This CDR3 is 15 amino acids long. V shed 1 base and J shed 2 bases, with 11 bases lying between them. Sequenced material: PBMCs. The sequence was collected from a man over 45 in good health and CMV-seronegative. The chain couples TRBV4-3 to TRBJ2-5; D call uncertain. CDR3 coding DNA: TGCGCCAGCAGCCAAGGAGGAGCGATACAAGAGACCCAGTACTTC. Translation: CASSQGGAIQETQYF.